The present entry profiles one T cell receptor (beta chain) with its context. This clone's antigen is unknown. The data are from a study of CXCR3-negative and CXCR3-positive naive CD8 T cells (dated by TCRdb to about 2019). In the study overall: In total, about 135 million TRB reads were obtained, or roughly 1.5 +/- 0.3 million reads per library. The diversity and physicochemical repertoire analyses included approximately ten donors pooled from two independent experiments. For the TRBV-TRBJ cluster analysis, the naive subsets came from 5 donors, while the memory cells came from 3 donors. General conclusions and limits of the study: Compared with CXCR3-negative naive cells, CXCR3-positive naive cells had TRB CDR3s with higher hydrophobicity (lower Kidera factor 4), lower energy, and higher strength and volume indices. Freshly isolated PBMCs were used for most assays because CXCR3 expression went down partially after cryopreservation. Similar TRBV-TRBJ usage was shown by naive CXCR3-negative and CXCR3-positive cells from the same donor, whereas distinct patterns were shown by memory cells. Because surface CD5, which is linked to self-reactivity in mice, was comparable between the naive subsets, TCR interaction strength was also inferred from the physicochemical properties of TRB CDR3s. Both naive subsets had comparably high repertoire diversity, while memory CD8+ T cells had much lower repertoire diversity.

CDR1 and CDR2, looked up from the germline V gene, are MDHEN and SYDVKM. Inclusive of the bounding cysteine and phenylalanine, the CDR3 is 17 residues long. A DNA sequence was not provided. Each CD8+ T cell subset was flow-sorted in triplicate, with under 350,000 cells per subset placed directly into RLT lysis buffer. To keep memory contaminants out, a stringent definition of naive CD8+ T cells was applied: CD45RO-CCR7+CD27+CD95-. Using standard density gradient centrifugation, peripheral blood mononuclear cells were isolated from buffy coats. Naive CXCR3-negative and CXCR3-positive CD8+ T cells were flow-sorted on a FACSAria III. An RNeasy Mini Kit was used to extract total RNA from the sorted cells. This sample was sequenced with a NextSeq 550. The Human TCR Profiling Kit (MiLaboratory) was used to prepare UMI-labeled 5' RACE TRB cDNA libraries. cDNA synthesis used the entire amount of extracted RNA, and PCR amplification then used the entire amount of cDNA produced. Libraries were prepared in parallel with an identical number of PCR cycles. Processing in the source paper ran as follows. With a minimum of two reads required per UMI, MIGEC and MiXCR pulled out about 50,000 +/- 10,000 unique UMI-labeled TRB cDNA molecules from each library. An average of roughly 40,000 +/- 10,000 functional in-frame TRB CDR3 nucleotide clonotypes without stop codons was found per library. After downsampling to 5000 UMI-labeled TRB molecules per sample, diversity metrics such as normalized Shannon-Wiener and Chao1 were calculated in VDJtools. For the central five CDR3 residues, VDJtools calculated physicochemical properties weighted by clonotype size, namely interaction energy, strength, volume and Kidera factor 4. Reprocessed by TCRdb, the reads give a single entry per CDR3 protein sequence, without DNA. TCRdb's processing, not the study's, gives the V and J calls here. The data table for this sample lists some 130,000 distinct CDR3 sequences. The ten most abundant clones make up 0.59% of the sample.

This TCR was recovered from a human donor in good health. Some clones in this sample may be carry-over from other donors' samples. Material: naive CXCR3+ CD8+ T cells from blood. The sample's cell subset or site, from its label and the paper: CD45RO-CCR7+CD27+CD95- naive CD8+ T cells expressing CXCR3 (TNR3+). Recombination joined TRBV28 with TRBJ1-2; without DNA, the TCRdb call of TRBD1 cannot be checked. The CDR3 amino acid sequence is: CASSSQIGQDNFYGYTF.